This TCR beta chain was found in a study of blood T cell dynamics during melanoma immunotherapy. Overall study: Patients with metastatic melanoma got pembrolizumab or nivolumab-ipilimumab as first-line care.

Assay used: immunoSEQ multiplex PCR; TCRdb lists only in-frame clones, some missing. This table has fewer than 12,000 clones, about 89% appearing once. Noted time point: week 3, after first cycle of checkpoint inhibitor. The sample was blood, taken from a patient treated with checkpoint blockade. The sequence was collected from a human donor with melanoma.

The CDR3 sequence: CASSLAGAGSTDTQYF. CDR3 DNA: TGCGCCAGCAGCTTGGCCGGGGCGGGGAGCACAGATACGCAGTATTTT. This chain links TRBV5-1 with TRBJ2-3; tentatively, D is TRBD2 (6 bases). V lost 0 bases, J lost 0 bases, and 11 bases lay in between. Germline V gives CDR1 SGHRS, CDR2 YFSETQ. The CDR3 is made up of 16 amino acids.